The present T cell receptor (beta chain) was sequenced within a study of CXCR3-negative and CXCR3-positive naive CD8 T cells. For this clonotype: What it recognizes is unknown.

Looked up from germline, CDR1 is MNHEY and CDR2 is SVGAGI. CDR3 length: 14 amino acids. Naive CD8+ T cells were CD45RO-CCR7+CD27+CD95-. Study results and caveats: Comparison of naive cells showed more hydrophobic TRB CDR3s in CXCR3-positive than in CXCR3-negative naive cells. After cryopreservation, expression of CXCR3 was partially reduced, and most assays were run with fresh PBMCs.

The libraries of TRB cDNA were constructed through 5' RACE using UMI labels. TCRdb reworked the 5' RACE reads into one entry per CDR3 protein, no DNA. The sample table includes 150,000 to 180,000 distinct CDR3 sequences. The TCR originated in a human donor in good health. Some clones in this sample may be carry-over from other donors' samples. The chain employs TRBV6-5 and TRBJ1-3; TCRdb designates TRBD1, a call that cannot be tested without DNA. The material sequenced was naive CXCR3+ CD8+ T cells from blood. Regarding subset: CD45RO-CCR7+CD27+CD95- naive CD8+ T cells expressing CXCR3 (TNR3+). CDR3 loop: CASSYGTERGTIYF.